The T cell receptor (beta chain) under discussion was sequenced for a study of long-term antiretroviral therapy in people with HIV. The assay, immunoSEQ v3.0, was run at survey level. Sequencing was performed with immunoSEQ multiplex PCR; in TCRdb, only in-frame clones are kept and a portion is missing. The sample yields some 38,000 clones, around 75% seen once. CDR3 length: 15 amino acids. V was trimmed by 3 bases and J by 2 bases, leaving 14 bases between them. Looked up from germline, CDR1 is SEHNR and CDR2 is FQNEAQ (reference sequence). Each donor provided at least one pre-ART PBMC sample and at least two post-ART PBMC samples.

This sequence was found in a young man with HIV. Sequenced here: unsorted PBMCs, sampled 1.5 years after starting antiretroviral therapy. The gene calls are TRBV7-9 and TRBJ2-7, with D possibly TRBD1 on 6 matching bases. CDR3 loop: CASSFLGALPYEQYF. CDR3 nucleotides: TGTGCCAGCAGCTTTCTGGGGGCGCTTCCCTACGAGCAGTACTTC.